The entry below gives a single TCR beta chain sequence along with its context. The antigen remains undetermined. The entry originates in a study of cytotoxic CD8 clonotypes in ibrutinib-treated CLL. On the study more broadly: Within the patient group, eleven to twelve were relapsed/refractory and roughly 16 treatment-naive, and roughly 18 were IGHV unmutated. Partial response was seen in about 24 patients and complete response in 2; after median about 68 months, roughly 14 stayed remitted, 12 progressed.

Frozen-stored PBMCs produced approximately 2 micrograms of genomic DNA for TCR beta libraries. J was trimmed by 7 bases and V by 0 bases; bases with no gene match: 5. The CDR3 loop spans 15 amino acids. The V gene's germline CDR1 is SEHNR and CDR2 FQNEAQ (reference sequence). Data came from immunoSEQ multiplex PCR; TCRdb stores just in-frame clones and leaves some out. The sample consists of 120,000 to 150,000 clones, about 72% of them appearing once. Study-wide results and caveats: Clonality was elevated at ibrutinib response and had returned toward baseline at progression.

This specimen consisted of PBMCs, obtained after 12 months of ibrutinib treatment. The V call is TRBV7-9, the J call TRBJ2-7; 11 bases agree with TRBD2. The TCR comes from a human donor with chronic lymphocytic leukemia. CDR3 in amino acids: CASSLATSGDEEQYF. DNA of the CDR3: TGTGCCAGCAGCTTAGCGACTAGCGGGGATGAAGAGCAGTACTTC.